Each of the 8 T cell receptor beta chains below was sequenced from the same sample in a study of T cells in Graves' hyperthyroidism and ophthalmopathy. TCR beta CDR3 sequences were amplified from RNA transcripts. The HTBI primer set was used in a first-round RT-PCR of the TCR CDR3. TCRdb analysed the multiplex PCR reads with MiXCR anew, one entry per CDR3 protein. Counted here are approximately 600,000 distinct CDR3 sequences, approximately 14% occurring once; the ten biggest clones make up roughly 4.3%. The sample was blood. The receptors were gathered from a woman between 40 and 50 years old with Graves' ophthalmopathy.

This clonotype appeared many times. The chain carries TRBV7-2 and TRBJ1-1; 7 bases map to TRBD1. The CDR3 runs to 15 residues. V shed 5 bases and J 4 bases; nucleotides not matched to a gene: 10. Germline CDR1 SGHTA, CDR2 FQGNSA. The CDR3 bases are TGTGCCAGCAGCCGACCCGGACAGGCCGTCACTGAAGCTTTCTTT. Protein product: CASSRPGQAVTEAFF.

The chain has TRBV18 and TRBJ1-5, with D perhaps TRBD1 (5 bases). The V end was cut by 1 base, the J end by 8 bases, with 18 bases between. The CDR3 runs to 16 residues. Per the germline V gene, CDR1 is KGHSH and CDR2 is LQKENI. Written as DNA, the CDR3 is TGTGCCAGCTCACCACGTCGTCAGGGCCAGGGAGAGCCCCAGCATTTT. Amino acids: CASSPRRQGQGEPQHF.

This clonotype appeared many times. The chain couples TRBV28 to TRBJ1-5; D might be TRBD1 (5 bases). Germline loops: CDR1 MDHEN, CDR2 SYDVKM. V was shortened by 5 bases and J by 4 bases, with 33 bases between the two germline ends. CDR3 length: 21 amino acids. CDR3 coding DNA: TGTGCCAGCAGTCAAAATTGGGCGTTTCGTGACGGCGGGGGTCAGAATCAGCCCCAGCATTTT. It is translated as CASSQNWAFRDGGGQNQPQHF.

The J gene is TRBJ1-5, the V gene TRBV12-3 or TRBV12-4; no clear D. Trimming shortened V by 5 bases and J by 7 bases, and 15 bases separated the two germline ends. The CDR3 contains 14 residues. The CDR3 here is CASSTSDYSQPQHF. Here the CDR3 DNA reads TGTGCCAGCAGTACCTCGGATTATAGCCAGCCCCAGCATTTT.

At least ten counts were recorded for this clonotype. The CDR3 region has the DNA TGTGCCAGCAGTTCAGTAAGGACCCGAACTGAAGCTTTCTTT. Encoded protein: CASSSVRTRTEAFF. The V and J genes are TRBV28 and TRBJ1-1; D call uncertain. The ends were cut back, 4 bases at V and 5 bases at J, with 14 bases in the middle. The germline V gene has CDR1 MDHEN and CDR2 SYDVKM. The length of the CDR3 is 14 residues.

This clonotype has ten or more counts. The chain is built from TRBV6-1 and TRBJ1-1, with D possibly matching TRBD1 (6 bases). V was clipped by 1 base and J by 11 bases, with 17 bases between them. The germline V gene encodes CDR1 MNHNS and CDR2 SASEGT. There are 14 residues in the CDR3. Here the CDR3 DNA reads TGTGCCAGCAGTGAAGGGACAGCGAGCACTGGGGCTTTCTTT. Amino acid sequence: CASSEGTASTGAFF.

This clonotype was observed at least ten times. The chain has TRBV28 and TRBJ2-5; TRBD1 is a possible D gene (7 bases). V was clipped by 6 bases and J by 3 bases, with 14 bases between them. The CDR3 totals 14 residues. Germline values: CDR1 MDHEN, CDR2 SYDVKM. CDR3 DNA: TGTGCCAGCAGCCACCAGGGGGAGGAAGAGACCCAGTACTTC. Amino acid sequence: CASSHQGEEETQYF.

This chain uses TRBV3-1 with TRBJ2-5, with D possibly being TRBD1 (6 bases). There are 14 residues in the CDR3. Per germline, CDR1 LGHDT and CDR2 YNNKEL (reference sequence). The ends were cut back, 3 bases at V and 5 bases at J, with 13 bases in the middle. CDR3 in DNA: TGTGCCAGCAGCCAGTGGGGGCAGGAGGAGACCCAGTACTTC. Encoded protein: CASSQWGQEETQYF.